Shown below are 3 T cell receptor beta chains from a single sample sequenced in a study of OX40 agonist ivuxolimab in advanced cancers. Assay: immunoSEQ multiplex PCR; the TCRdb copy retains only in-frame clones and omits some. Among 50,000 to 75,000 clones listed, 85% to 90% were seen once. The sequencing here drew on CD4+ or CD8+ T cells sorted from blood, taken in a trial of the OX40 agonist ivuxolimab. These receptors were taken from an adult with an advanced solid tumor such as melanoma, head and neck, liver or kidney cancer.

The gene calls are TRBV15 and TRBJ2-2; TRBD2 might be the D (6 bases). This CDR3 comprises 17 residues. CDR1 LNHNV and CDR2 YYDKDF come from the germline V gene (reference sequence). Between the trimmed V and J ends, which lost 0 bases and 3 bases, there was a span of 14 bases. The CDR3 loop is CATSRDIGSVYTGELFF. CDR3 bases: TGTGCCACCAGCAGAGACATCGGGAGCGTATACACCGGGGAGCTGTTTTTT.

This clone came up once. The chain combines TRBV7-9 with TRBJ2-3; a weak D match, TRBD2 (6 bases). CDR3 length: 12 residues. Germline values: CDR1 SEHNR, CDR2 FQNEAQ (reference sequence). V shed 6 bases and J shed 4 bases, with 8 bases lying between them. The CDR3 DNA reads TGTGCCAGCAGGCGGGGTGCAGATACGCAGTATTTT. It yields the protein CASRRGADTQYF.

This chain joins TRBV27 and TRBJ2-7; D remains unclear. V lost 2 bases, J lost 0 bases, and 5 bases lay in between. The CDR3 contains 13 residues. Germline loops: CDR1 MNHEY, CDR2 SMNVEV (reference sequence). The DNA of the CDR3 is TGTGCCAGCAGTTTAACGGACTCCTACGAGCAGTACTTC. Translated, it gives CASSLTDSYEQYF.